Listed below are T cell receptor beta chains from one sample, sequenced in a study of blood T cells in healthy people across ages. Each CDR3 protein gets one entry after TCRdb re-called the 5' RACE reads with MiXCR. The sample records 550,000 to 650,000 distinct CDR3 sequences, approximately 30% being singletons. The sample taken for sequencing was blood. The receptors here all came from a woman at least 80 years old in good health. Each CDR3 is given with its conserved first and last residue. The order of the fields is J gene, clone size, V gene, D gene, CDR3 protein, CDR3 DNA. The D gene is left open where the match is weak. A row's size may be missing; if present it is once, few, many or a size class.

J: TRBJ2-5; size: many; V: TRBV27; D: .; CDR3: CASSLSGDPGQETQYF; DNA: TGTGCCAGCAGTTTATCAGGGGACCCAGGACAAGAGACCCAGTACTTC
J: TRBJ1-4; size: few; V: TRBV7-9; D: TRBD1; CDR3: CASSQRTGTNEKLFF; DNA: TGTGCCAGCAGCCAGAGGACAGGAACTAATGAAAAACTGTTTTTT
J: TRBJ2-1; size: many; V: TRBV19; D: TRBD1; CDR3: CASRHTRTGYYNEQFF; DNA: TGTGCCAGTAGACATACCCGGACAGGGTACTACAATGAGCAGTTCTTC
J: TRBJ2-1; size: .; V: TRBV3-1; D: .; CDR3: CASSQGTDHNEQFF; DNA: TGTGCCAGCAGCCAAGGGACGGACCACAATGAGCAGTTCTTC
J: TRBJ1-6; size: many; V: TRBV12-3/TRBV12-4; D: .; CDR3: CASSYTGYNSPLHF; DNA: TGTGCCAGCAGTTATACAGGGTATAATTCACCCCTCCACTTT
J: TRBJ1-5; size: many; V: TRBV12-3/TRBV12-4; D: .; CDR3: CASSRQSNQPQHF; DNA: TGTGCCAGCAGTCGACAGTCCAATCAGCCCCAGCATTTT
J: TRBJ2-7; size: many; V: TRBV27; D: TRBD2; CDR3: CASRRASGEGEQYF; DNA: TGTGCCAGCAGGCGGGCTAGCGGGGAGGGCGAGCAGTACTTC
J: TRBJ2-7; size: .; V: TRBV5-8; D: .; CDR3: CASRSAGNPYNEQYF; DNA: TGTGCCAGCAGATCGGCGGGTAACCCCTACAATGAGCAGTACTTC
J: TRBJ1-5; size: .; V: TRBV6-1; D: .; CDR3: CASSEAGPQHF; DNA: TGTGCCAGCAGTGAAGCAGGACCCCAGCATTTT
J: TRBJ2-7; size: .; V: TRBV28; D: TRBD2; CDR3: CASSFSQSGGAYEQYF; DNA: TGTGCCAGCAGCTTTTCCCAAAGCGGGGGGGCCTACGAGCAGTACTTC
J: TRBJ2-2; size: many; V: TRBV5-6; D: TRBD1; CDR3: CASSLGQGANTGELFF; DNA: TGTGCCAGCAGCTTGGGGCAGGGGGCGAACACCGGGGAGCTGTTTTTT